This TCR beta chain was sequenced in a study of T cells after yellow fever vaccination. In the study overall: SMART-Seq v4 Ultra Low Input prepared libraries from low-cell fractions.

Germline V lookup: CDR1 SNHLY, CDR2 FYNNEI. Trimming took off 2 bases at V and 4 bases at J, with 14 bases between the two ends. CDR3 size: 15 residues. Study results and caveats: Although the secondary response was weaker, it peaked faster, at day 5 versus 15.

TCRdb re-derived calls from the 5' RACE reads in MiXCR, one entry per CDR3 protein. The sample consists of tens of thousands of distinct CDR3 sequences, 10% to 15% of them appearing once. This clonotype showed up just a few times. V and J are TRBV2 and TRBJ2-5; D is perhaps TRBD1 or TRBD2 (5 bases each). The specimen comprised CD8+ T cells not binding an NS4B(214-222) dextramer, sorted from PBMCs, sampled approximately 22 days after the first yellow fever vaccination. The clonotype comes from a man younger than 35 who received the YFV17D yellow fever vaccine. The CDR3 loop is CASSERLGVVETQYF. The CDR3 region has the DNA TGTGCCAGCAGTGAACGGTTGGGGGTGGTAGAGACCCAGTACTTC. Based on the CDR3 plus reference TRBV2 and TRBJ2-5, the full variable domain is EPEVTQTPSHQVTQMGQEVILRCVPISNHLYFYWYRQILGQKVEFLVSFYNNEISEKSEIFDDQFSVERPDGSNFTLKIRSTKLEDSAMYFCASSERLGVVETQYFGPGTRLLVL.